This paragraph reports one T cell receptor beta chain. From germline, CDR1 is SGHTA and CDR2 FQGTGA. This CDR3 has 15 amino acids. The V end lost 5 bases, the J end lost 4 bases, and 16 bases lay between the germline ends. The source of the sample is a study of control samples from healthy donors and cancer patients. Using immunoSEQ multiplex PCR, the repertoire was profiled, and TCRdb retains in-frame clones only, with some absent. Found here are 190,000 or so clones, 90% to 95% of them singletons; the top ten hold more than 1.1%. The rearrangement uses TRBV7-3 and TRBJ2-3; a weak D match, TRBD2 (6 bases). Specimen: blood. This sequence was found in a man between 18 and 35 years old in good health. For the CDR3, the DNA is TGTGCCAGCAGCCCCGTGGGGGGACGCTCAGATACGCAGTATTTT. This translates into CASSPVGGRSDTQYF.